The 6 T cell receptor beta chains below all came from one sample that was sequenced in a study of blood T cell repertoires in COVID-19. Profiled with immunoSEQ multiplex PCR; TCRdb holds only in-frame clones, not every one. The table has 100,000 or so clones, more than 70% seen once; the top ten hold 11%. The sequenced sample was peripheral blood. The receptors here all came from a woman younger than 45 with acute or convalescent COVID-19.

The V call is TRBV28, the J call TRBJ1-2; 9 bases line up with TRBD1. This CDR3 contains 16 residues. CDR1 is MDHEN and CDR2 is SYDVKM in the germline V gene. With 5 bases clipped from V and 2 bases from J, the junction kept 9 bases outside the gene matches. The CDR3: CASSPPDDRGNYGYTF. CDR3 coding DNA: TGTGCCAGCAGTCCCCCCGACGACAGGGGGAACTATGGCTACACCTTC.

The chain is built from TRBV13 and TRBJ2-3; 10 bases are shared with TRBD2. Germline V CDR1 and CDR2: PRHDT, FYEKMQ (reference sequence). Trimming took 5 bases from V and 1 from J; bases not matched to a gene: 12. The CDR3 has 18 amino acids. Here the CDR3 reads CASSPGASGGGGTDTQYF. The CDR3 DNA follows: TGTGCCAGCAGCCCAGGCGCTAGCGGGGGTGGAGGCACAGATACGCAGTATTTT.

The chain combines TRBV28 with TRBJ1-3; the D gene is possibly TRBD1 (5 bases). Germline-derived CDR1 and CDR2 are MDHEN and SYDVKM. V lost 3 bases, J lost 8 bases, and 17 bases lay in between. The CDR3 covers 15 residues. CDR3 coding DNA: TGTGCCAGCAGTTTTATAGGGGCGAGATCTGACACCATATATTTT. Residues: CASSFIGARSDTIYF.

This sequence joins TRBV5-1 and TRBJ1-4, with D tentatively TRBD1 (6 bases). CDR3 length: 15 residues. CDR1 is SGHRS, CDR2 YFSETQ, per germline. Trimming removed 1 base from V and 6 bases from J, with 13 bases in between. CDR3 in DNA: TGCGCCAGCAGCTTGTATTCAGGGGATGATGAAAAACTGTTTTTT. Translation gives CASSLYSGDDEKLFF.

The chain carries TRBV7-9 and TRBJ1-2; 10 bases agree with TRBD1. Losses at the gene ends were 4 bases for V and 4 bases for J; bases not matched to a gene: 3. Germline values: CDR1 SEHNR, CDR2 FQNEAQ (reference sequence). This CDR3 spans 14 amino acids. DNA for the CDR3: TGTGCCAGCAGCTGGACAGGGGGGACCTATGGCTACACCTTC. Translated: CASSWTGGTYGYTF.

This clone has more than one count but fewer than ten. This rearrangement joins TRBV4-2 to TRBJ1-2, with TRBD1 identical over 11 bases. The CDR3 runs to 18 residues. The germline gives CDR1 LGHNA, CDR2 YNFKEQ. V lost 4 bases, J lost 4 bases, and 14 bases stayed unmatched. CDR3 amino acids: CASSLGPAGQGEFYGYTF. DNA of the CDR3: TGTGCCAGCAGCCTGGGGCCCGCGGGACAGGGGGAATTCTATGGCTACACCTTC.